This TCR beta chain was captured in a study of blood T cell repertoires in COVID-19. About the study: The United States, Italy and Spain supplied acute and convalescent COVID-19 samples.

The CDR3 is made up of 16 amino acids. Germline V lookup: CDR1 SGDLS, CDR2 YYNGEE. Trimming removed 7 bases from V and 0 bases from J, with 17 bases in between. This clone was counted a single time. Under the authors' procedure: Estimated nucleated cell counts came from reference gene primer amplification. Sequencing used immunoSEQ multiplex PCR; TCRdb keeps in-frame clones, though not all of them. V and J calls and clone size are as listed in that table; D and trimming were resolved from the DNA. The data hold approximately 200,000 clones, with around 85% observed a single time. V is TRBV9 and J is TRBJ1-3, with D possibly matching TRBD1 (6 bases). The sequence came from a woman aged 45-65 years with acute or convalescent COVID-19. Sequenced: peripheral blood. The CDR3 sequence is CASRGEGGGSGNTIYF. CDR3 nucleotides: TGTGCCAGCCGCGGGGAGGGGGGTGGCTCTGGAAACACCATATATTTT.